Below, one T cell receptor (beta chain) is given with its context. This record belongs to a study of blood T cell repertoires in COVID-19. Looking at the study overall: Acute and convalescent COVID-19 specimens originated in the United States, Italy and Spain.

TCRdb's copy holds only in-frame clones and misses some; the assay was immunoSEQ multiplex PCR. The sample consists of 200,000 to 250,000 clones, under 90% of them appearing once. Germline-derived CDR1 and CDR2 are SGHRS and YFSETQ. V dropped 4 bases and J dropped 1; count of bases not matched to a gene: 7. CDR3 size: 17 residues. Sequenced sample: peripheral blood. J is TRBJ2-4 and V is TRBV5-1; TRBD2 agrees at 11 bases. This receptor was obtained from an elderly woman with acute or convalescent COVID-19. The CDR3 loop is CASSVTSGGDAKNIQYF. CDR3 coding DNA: TGCGCCAGCAGCGTAACTAGCGGGGGAGATGCCAAAAACATTCAGTACTTC.